This T cell receptor (beta chain) is drawn from a study of regulatory T cells in long-lasting Graves disease. Whole-study context: Prior antithyroid drug treatment in newly diagnosed Graves' patients lasted under 3 months.

V was pared by 0 bases and J by 9 bases, with 12 bases of the junction left unmatched. The CDR3 totals 15 residues. From germline, CDR1 is DFQATT and CDR2 SNEGSKA (reference sequence). Library construction for TCR beta used iRepertoire HTBI primers and Arm-PCR of CDR3 regions. TCRdb independently ran MiXCR on the multiplex PCR reads; one entry per CDR3 protein. The sample has roughly 380,000 distinct CDR3 sequences; about 14% are singletons. Study observations and caveats: Favored gene segments in persistent disease were TRBV28, TRBJ1-2 and TRBJ2-5. It is possible that accuracy was reduced by the small size of the sample.

This clonotype was recorded many times. What it recognizes is unknown. Time point defined: newly diagnosed GD, antithyroid drugs for less than 3 months. The authors made the TCR library using RNA they extracted from PBMCs. It was American Thyroid Association guidelines that determined Graves' disease diagnosis. This sequence originates from a female donor with Graves disease. The chain employs TRBV20-1 and TRBJ2-7, with 9 bases lining up with TRBD2. Sequencing used peripheral blood mononuclear cells (PBMCs), obtained at new diagnosis, from a patient treated with antithyroid drugs. The CDR3 bases are TGCAGTGCTAGAGATAATAATGTAGCGGGAGTGGGGCAGTACTTC. Protein sequence: CSARDNNVAGVGQYF.